This T cell receptor (beta chain) was captured by sequencing in a study of blood T cell repertoires in COVID-19 (dated by TCRdb to 2018 to 2021). Regarding the study in general: Samples from collaborators originated in the United States, Italy and Spain and spanned both the acute and convalescent phases of COVID-19. The material from the prospective study consisted of cDNA or gDNA derived from T cells, B-cell-depleted T cells, or PBMCs. Deeply sampled blood TCRbeta repertoires from subjects exposed to, actively infected with, or recovered from COVID-19 were included in the dataset. The repertoires were released in a freely available public database meant as a resource for research on the immune response to SARS-CoV-2. The samples were drawn from two sources: the first 160 participants of the ongoing ImmuneRACE study, and 1,200 or so subjects contributed by 6 global collaborators. Nearly every sample came with metadata listing a de-identified subject ID, COVID-19 status, age in years and sex. HLA class I and class II types, where available, came from metadata supplied by the sample provider rather than from assay-based typing. General findings and caveats noted by the study authors: The amount of clinical and demographic metadata varied by source and participant and was provided uncurated.

Its CDR3 holds 13 amino acids, cysteine through phenylalanine. Just the 39-base CDR3 DNA is kept, in frame starting at base 1. The germline V gene provides CDR1 SQVTM and CDR2 ANQGSEA. V loses 8 bases, J loses 0 bases, and the germline ends lie 11 bases apart. TCRbeta CDR3 regions were amplified from genomic DNA by means of the immunoSEQ Assay, a bias-controlled multiplex PCR. The authors' analysis ran thus. The number of nucleated cells in each sample was estimated from the amplification of reference gene primers within the assay. To quantify the absolute abundance of each unique TCRbeta CDR3 rearrangement, sequence reads were collapsed and filtered. For each sample, productive Simpson clonality was calculated by taking the square root of Simpson's diversity index across productive rearrangements. TCRdb took over this immuneACCESS table, retaining in-frame rearrangements with V and J assigned. Such tables are incomplete; in checked studies, under half of the missing clones stem from an unresolved V gene, and the remainder is unexplained. D and trimming come from the DNA, and the V and J calls and clone size come from that table. The sample table contains some 96,000 clones; only one count was recorded for around four fifths of them. Of the sample, about 12% falls within the top ten clones.

This clone showed up just once. The clone's antigen remains unknown. Base qualities are not recorded, but no much larger clone differs from it by a single base. Collaborating institutions collected whole blood in K2EDTA tubes following their own protocols. Collaborator samples were shipped for TCRbeta analysis as frozen whole blood, isolated PBMCs, or DNA extracted from either sample type. The material sequenced was peripheral blood. This receptor was obtained from a woman aged 70-85 years with acute or convalescent COVID-19. The chain employs TRBV29-1 and TRBJ1-3, with the D segment identity uncertain. The sequenced DNA is TGCAGCTCCCCCCAATGCTCTGGAAACACCATATATTTT. The encoded protein is CSSPQCSGNTIYF.